This TCR beta chain emerged from a study of OX40 agonist ivuxolimab in advanced cancers. Background for the entire study: The costimulatory receptor OX40 (CD134) was targeted by ivuxolimab, a fully human IgG2 agonistic monoclonal antibody. Intravenous ivuxolimab was administered to patients every 2 weeks at six dose levels: 0.01, 0.1, 0.3, 1.5, 3 and 10 mg/kg. Among the approximately 50 dose-escalation patients, some 20 had hepatocellular carcinoma, approximately 15 melanoma, 9 renal cell carcinoma and 9 head and neck cancer. In the dose-escalation cohort, 82.7% of patients were male, and the mean age was approximately 60 years, with a range of 23 to 79. Patients were allowed to have had prior anti-PD-1, anti-PD-L1 or anti-CTLA-4 therapy, and roughly 40% of the dose-escalation patients had been treated with checkpoint inhibitors. Partial responses occurred in three dose-escalation patients, of whom one had hepatocellular carcinoma and two had cutaneous melanoma. Peripheral TCRbeta sequencing was intended to test whether TCR sequence diversity was altered and clonal T-cell expansion was caused by ivuxolimab. The paper describes the monotherapy dose-escalation part (N of about 47 patients) of the phase I trial of ivuxolimab.

Comments on this clone: Which antigen it targets is not known. The record has no base qualities; no much larger clone is one base away.

The CDR3 contains 17 residues, cysteine and phenylalanine counted. CDR3 DNA is the only sequence kept; it has 51 bases, read in frame from the first base. From V the trimming removes 5 bases and from J it removes 0 bases, while the gene matches leave 10 bases of the junction unaccounted for. CDR1 and CDR2 are drawn from the germline V gene: SGHTA, FQGNSA. The trial excluded patients who had a history of autoimmune disease or were on systemic immunosuppression. Peripheral blood for TCR sequencing was drawn from every dose cohort at baseline, at cycle 4 day 1 and at cycle 7 day 1. The samples were taken from a phase I, first-in-human, multicenter, open-label dose-escalation trial of ivuxolimab. The trial enrolled adults with locally advanced or metastatic head and neck squamous cell, hepatocellular, melanoma or renal cell carcinoma. Before TCR sequencing, CD4+ and CD8+ T cells were separately sorted from peripheral blood.

Genomic DNA was extracted from sorted cells for sequencing of the TCRbeta CDR3 region. TCRbeta CDR3 regions were sequenced using the immunoSEQ Assay. TCRdb limited this immuneACCESS table to in-frame rearrangements with V and J called. A share of clones is missing; checked studies link under half to unresolved V genes, and the rest is unexplained. The sample includes about 56,000 clones, with 75% to 90% observed a single time. Together, the top ten hold roughly 10% of the sample. On the study overall, not on this receptor specifically: The antigen specificity of the clonally expanded peripheral T cells was not determined. Low levels of normalized T-cell clonal expansion were also seen in some patients who did not respond. After ivuxolimab, expanded clones were on average more numerous among CD8+ T cells than among CD4+ T cells. At doses of 0.1 to 3.0 mg/kg, clonal expansion of both CD4+ and CD8+ blood T cells was observed from baseline to week 6. In the 0.1-3.0 mg/kg groups, partial responders had among the lowest normalized peripheral clonal expansion, particularly in CD8+ T cells.

The V gene is TRBV7-2 and the J gene is TRBJ1-3; 7 of the junction bases match TRBD1. The origin of this receptor is an adult with an advanced solid tumor such as melanoma, head and neck, liver or kidney cancer. The sequencing here drew on CD4+ or CD8+ T cells sorted from blood, taken in a trial of the OX40 agonist ivuxolimab. The DNA sequence is given as TGTGCCAGCAGCCCCCAGGGACAGTTGAGCTCTGGAAACACCATATATTTT. Its protein reads: CASSPQGQLSSGNTIYF.